This record concerns one T cell receptor beta chain sequence. The source of the sample is a study of Ad26.COV2.S vaccination and SARS-CoV-2 variants. The treatment here: around 19 received Ad26.COV2.S at low or high dose, single or two shots; a few received placebo; per-sample allocation not given. Day 63 following the first vaccine or placebo injection was when the samples were taken. The junction had 9 bases not matched to a gene; V was cut back by 1 base and J by 9 bases. Germline V gene lookup returns CDR1 SGHVS and CDR2 FQNEAQ. The CDR3 totals 16 residues. The table came from immunoSEQ multiplex PCR; TCRdb's copy has only in-frame clones and leaves some out. The sample consists of a few hundred thousand clones, about nine tenths of them appearing once.

This material consisted of peripheral blood, taken in a trial of Ad26.COV2.S vaccine versus placebo. The chain recombines TRBV7-8 with TRBJ2-1, with TRBD2 matching 10 bases. The receptor comes from a person between 18 and 60 years old who received the Ad26.COV2.S COVID-19 vaccine or a placebo. The CDR3 reads CASSLVASGGVGEQFF. CDR3 bases: TGTGCCAGCAGCTTAGTTGCTAGCGGGGGTGTTGGTGAGCAGTTCTTC.